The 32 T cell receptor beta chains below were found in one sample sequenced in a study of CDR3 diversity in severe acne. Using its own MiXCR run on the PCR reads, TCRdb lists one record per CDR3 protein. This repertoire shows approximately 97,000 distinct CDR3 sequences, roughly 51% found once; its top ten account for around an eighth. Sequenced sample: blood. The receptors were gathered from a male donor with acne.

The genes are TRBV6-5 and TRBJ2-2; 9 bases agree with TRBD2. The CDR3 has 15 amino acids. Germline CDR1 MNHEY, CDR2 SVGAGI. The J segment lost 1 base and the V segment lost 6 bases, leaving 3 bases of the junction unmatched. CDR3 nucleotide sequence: TGTGCCAGCAGAACTAGCGGGTGGAACACCGGGGAGCTGTTTTTT. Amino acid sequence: CASRTSGWNTGELFF.

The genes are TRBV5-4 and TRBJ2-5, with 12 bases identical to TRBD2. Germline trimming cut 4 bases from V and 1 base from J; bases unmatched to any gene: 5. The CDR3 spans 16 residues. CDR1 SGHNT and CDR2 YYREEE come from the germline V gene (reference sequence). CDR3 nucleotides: TGTGCCAGCAGCATAGGACTAGCGGGACCCCAAGAGACCCAGTACTTC. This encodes CASSIGLAGPQETQYF.

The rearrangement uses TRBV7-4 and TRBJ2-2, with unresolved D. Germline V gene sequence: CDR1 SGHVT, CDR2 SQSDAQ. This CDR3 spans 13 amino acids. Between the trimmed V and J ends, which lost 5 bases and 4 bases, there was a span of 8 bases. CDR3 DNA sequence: TGTGCCAGCAGCCCGTCTCTCACCGGGGAGCTGTTTTTT. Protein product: CASSPSLTGELFF.

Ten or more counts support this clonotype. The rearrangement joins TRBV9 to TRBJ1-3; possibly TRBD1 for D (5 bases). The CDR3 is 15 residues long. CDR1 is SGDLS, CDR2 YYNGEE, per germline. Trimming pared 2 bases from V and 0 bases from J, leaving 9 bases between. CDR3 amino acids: CASSVGVGSGNTIYF. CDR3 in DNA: TGTGCCAGCAGCGTGGGGGTGGGCTCTGGAAACACCATATATTTT.

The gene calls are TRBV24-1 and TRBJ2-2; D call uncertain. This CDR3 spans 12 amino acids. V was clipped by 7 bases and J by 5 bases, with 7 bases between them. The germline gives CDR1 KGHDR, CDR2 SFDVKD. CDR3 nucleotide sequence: TGTGCCACCAGAGGCGGAACCGGGGAGCTGTTTTTT. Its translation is CATRGGTGELFF.

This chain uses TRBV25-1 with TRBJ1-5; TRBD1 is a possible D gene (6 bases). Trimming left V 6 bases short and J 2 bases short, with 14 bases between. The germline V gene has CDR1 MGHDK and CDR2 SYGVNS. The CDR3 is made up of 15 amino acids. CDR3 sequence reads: CASRPQGRRNQPQHF. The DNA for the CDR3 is TGTGCCAGCAGACCTCAGGGGAGGCGCAATCAGCCCCAGCATTTT.

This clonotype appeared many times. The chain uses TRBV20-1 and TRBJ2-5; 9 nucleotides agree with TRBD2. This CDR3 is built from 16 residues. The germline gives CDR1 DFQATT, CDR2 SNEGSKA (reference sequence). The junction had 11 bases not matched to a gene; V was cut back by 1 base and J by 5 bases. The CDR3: CSARVLLAGSWETQYF. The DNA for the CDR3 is TGCAGTGCTAGAGTCCTGCTAGCGGGATCGTGGGAGACCCAGTACTTC.

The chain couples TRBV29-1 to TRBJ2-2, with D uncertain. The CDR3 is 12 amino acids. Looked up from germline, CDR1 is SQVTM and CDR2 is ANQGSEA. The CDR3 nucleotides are TGCATGGTACTGGACGGCACCGGGGAGCTGTTTTTT. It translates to CMVLDGTGELFF.

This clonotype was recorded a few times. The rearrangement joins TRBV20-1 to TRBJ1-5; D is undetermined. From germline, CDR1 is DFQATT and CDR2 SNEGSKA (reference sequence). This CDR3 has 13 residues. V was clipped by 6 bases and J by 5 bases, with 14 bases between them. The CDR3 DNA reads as TGCAGTGCCCACAAAGGGCCTTATCAGCCCCAGCATTTT. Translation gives CSAHKGPYQPQHF.

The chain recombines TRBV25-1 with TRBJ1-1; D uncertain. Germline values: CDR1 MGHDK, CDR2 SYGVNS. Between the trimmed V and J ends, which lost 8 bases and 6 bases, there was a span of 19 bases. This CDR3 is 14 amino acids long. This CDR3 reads CASPPHLLDAEAFF. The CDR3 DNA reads TGTGCCAGCCCTCCTCACTTGTTAGATGCTGAAGCTTTCTTT.

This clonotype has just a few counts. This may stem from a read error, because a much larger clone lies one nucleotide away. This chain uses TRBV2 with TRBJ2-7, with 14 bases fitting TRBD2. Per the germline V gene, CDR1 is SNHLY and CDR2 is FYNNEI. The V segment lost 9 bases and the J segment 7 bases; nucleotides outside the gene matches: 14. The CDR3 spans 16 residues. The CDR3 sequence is CARRKGTSGGSGEQYF. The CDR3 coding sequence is TGTGCCAGACGGAAAGGGACTAGCGGGGGCTCGGGGGAGCAGTACTTC. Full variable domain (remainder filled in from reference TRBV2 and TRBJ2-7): EPEVTQTPSHQVTQMGQEVILRCVPISNHLYFYWYRQILGQKVEFLVSFYNNEISEKSEIFDDQFSVERPDGSNFTLKIRSTKLEDSAMYFCARRKGTSGGSGEQYFGPGTRLTVT.

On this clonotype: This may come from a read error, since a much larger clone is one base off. CDR3 nucleotides: TGTGCCAGCAGCTTGGGGACAGGGTTTTATGGCGGCTACACCTTC. Its translation: CASSLGTGFYGGYTF. The chain uses TRBV7-2 and TRBJ1-2; TRBD1 aligns across 9 bases. Germline V lookup: CDR1 SGHTA, CDR2 FQGNSA. The J segment lost 8 bases and the V segment lost 3 bases, leaving 10 bases of the junction unmatched. The CDR3 extends over 15 amino acids.

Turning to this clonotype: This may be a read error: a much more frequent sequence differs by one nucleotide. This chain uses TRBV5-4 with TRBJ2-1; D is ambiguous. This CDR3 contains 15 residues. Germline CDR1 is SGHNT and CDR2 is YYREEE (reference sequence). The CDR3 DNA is TGTGCCAGCAGCTCTGGGGATGAATCCTACGATGAGCAGTTCTTC. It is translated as CASSSGDESYDEQFF.

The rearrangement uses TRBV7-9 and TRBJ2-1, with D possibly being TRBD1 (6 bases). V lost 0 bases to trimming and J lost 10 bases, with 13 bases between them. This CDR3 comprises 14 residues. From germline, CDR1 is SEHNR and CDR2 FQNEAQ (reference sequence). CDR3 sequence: CASSLAGGALEQFF. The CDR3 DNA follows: TGTGCCAGCAGCTTAGCAGGGGGTGCATTAGAGCAGTTCTTC.

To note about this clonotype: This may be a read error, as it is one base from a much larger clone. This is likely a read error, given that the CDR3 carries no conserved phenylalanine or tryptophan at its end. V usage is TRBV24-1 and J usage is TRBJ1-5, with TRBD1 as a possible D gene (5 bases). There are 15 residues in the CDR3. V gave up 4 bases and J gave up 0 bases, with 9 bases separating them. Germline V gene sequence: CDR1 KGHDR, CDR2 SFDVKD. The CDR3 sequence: CATSEGGFSNQPQHL. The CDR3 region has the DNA TGTGCCACCAGTGAGGGGGGATTTAGCAATCAGCCCCAGCATCTT.

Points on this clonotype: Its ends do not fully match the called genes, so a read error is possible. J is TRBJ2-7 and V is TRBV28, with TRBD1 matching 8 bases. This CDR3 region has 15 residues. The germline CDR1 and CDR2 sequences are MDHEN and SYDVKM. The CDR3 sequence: CASSLNWQGAYEQCF. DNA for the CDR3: TGTGCCAGCAGTTTAAACTGGCAGGGGGCCTACGAGCAGTGCTTC.

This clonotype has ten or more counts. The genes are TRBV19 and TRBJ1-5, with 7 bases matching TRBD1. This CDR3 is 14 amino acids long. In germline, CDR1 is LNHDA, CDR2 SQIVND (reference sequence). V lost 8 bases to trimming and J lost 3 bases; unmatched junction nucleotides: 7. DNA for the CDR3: TGTGCCAGTGTACGACAGGGCCTCAATCAGCCCCAGCATTTT. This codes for CASVRQGLNQPQHF.

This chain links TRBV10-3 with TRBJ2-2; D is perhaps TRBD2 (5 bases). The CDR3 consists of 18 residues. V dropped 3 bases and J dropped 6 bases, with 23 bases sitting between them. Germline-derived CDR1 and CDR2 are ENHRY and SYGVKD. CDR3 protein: CAISDQGRGPRNAGELFF. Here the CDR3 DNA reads TGTGCCATCAGTGACCAAGGCCGGGGTCCGCGCAACGCCGGGGAGCTGTTTTTT.

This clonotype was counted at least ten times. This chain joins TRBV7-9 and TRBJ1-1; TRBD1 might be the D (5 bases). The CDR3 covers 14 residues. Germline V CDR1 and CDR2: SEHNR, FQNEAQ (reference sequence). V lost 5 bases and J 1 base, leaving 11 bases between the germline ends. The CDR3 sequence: CASSLTGGNTEAFF. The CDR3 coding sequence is TGTGCCAGCAGCCTTACGGGGGGGAACACTGAAGCTTTCTTT.

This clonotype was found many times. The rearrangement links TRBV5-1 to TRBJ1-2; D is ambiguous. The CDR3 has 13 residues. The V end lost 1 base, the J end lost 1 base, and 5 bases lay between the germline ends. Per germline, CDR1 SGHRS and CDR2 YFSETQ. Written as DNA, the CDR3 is TGCGCCAGCAGCTTGTCGGGTAACTATGGCTACACCTTC. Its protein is CASSLSGNYGYTF.

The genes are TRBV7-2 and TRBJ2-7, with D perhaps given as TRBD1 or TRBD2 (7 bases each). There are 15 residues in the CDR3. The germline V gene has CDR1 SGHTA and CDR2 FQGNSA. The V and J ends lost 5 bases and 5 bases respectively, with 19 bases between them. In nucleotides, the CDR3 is TGTGCCAGCAGCCCAGGGGGGGGCAGGGAGGACGAGCAGTACTTC. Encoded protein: CASSPGGGREDEQYF. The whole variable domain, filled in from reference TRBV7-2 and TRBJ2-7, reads GAGVSQSPSNKVTEKGKDVELRCDPISGHTALYWYRQSLGQGLEFLIYFQGNSAPDKSGLPSDRFSAERTGGSVSTLTIQRTQQEDSAVYLCASSPGGGREDEQYFGPGTRLTVT.

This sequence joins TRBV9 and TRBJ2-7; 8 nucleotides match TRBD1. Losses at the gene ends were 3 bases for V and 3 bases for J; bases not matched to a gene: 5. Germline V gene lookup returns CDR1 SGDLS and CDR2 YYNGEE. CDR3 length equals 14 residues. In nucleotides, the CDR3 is TGTGCCAGCAGCGGGAGACAGGGGCTCTACGAGCAGTACTTC. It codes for CASSGRQGLYEQYF.

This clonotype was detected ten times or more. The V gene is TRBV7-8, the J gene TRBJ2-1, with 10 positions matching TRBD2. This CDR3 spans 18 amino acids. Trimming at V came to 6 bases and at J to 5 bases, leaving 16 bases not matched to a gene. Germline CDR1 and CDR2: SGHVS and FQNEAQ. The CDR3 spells CASSPHRPLAGRDNEQFF. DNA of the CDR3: TGTGCCAGCAGTCCCCACCGTCCACTAGCGGGGAGGGACAATGAGCAGTTCTTC. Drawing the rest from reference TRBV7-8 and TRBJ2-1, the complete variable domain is GAGVSQSPRYKVAKRGQDVALRCDPISGHVSLFWYQQALGQGPEFLTYFQNEAQLDKSGLPSDRFFAERPEGSVSTLKIQRTQQEDSAVYLCASSPHRPLAGRDNEQFFGPGTRLTVL.

CDR3 coding DNA: TGTGCCATCAGTGAGCCCTCGGGACTCACAGTCAACGAGCAGTACTTC. This gives the protein CAISEPSGLTVNEQYF. The genes are TRBV10-3 and TRBJ2-7; D possibly corresponds to TRBD2 (6 bases). The V end was cut by 2 bases, the J end by 5 bases, with 19 bases between. Germline values: CDR1 ENHRY, CDR2 SYGVKD. This CDR3 has 16 residues.

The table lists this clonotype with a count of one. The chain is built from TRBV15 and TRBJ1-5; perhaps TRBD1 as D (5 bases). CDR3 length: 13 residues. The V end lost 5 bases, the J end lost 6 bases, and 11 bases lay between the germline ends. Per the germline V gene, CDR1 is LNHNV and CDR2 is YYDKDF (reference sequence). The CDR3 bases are TGTGCCACCAGCGAGGGGAGGGGTCAGCCCCAGCATTTT. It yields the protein CATSEGRGQPQHF.

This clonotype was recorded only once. CDR3 in amino acids: CSVLTGTNTGELFF. DNA of the CDR3: TGCAGCGTTTTGACAGGGACGAACACCGGGGAGCTGTTTTTT. The chain links TRBV29-1 to TRBJ2-2; TRBD1 aligns across 7 bases. The CDR3 is 14 residues long. Germline loops: CDR1 SQVTM, CDR2 ANQGSEA. With V trimmed by 5 bases and J by 0 bases, 3 bases remained unmatched.

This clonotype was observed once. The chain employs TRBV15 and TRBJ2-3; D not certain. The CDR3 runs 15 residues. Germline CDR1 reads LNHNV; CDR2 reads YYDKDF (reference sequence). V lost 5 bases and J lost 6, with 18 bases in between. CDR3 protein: CATSRGPMTIDTQYF. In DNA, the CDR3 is TGTGCCACCAGCCGAGGCCCAATGACCATCGATACGCAGTATTTT.

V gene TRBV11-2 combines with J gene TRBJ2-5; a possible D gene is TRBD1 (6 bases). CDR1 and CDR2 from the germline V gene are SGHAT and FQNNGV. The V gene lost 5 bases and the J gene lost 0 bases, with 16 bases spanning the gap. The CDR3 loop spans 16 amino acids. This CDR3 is CASSHLDRSYQETQYF. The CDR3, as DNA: TGTGCCAGCAGCCATTTGGACAGATCGTACCAAGAGACCCAGTACTTC.

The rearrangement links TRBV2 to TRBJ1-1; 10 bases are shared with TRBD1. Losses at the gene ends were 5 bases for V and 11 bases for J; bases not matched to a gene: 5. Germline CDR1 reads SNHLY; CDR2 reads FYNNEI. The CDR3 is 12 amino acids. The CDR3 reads CASSPGQGVAFF. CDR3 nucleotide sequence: TGTGCCAGCAGTCCAGGACAGGGGGTTGCTTTCTTT.

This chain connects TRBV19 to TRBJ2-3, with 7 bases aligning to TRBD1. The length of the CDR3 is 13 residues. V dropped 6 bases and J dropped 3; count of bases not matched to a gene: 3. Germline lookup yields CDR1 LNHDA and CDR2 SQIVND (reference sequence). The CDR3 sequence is CASRDRSTDTQYF. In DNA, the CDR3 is TGTGCCAGTAGGGACAGGAGTACAGATACGCAGTATTTT. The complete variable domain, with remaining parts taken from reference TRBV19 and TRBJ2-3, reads DGGITQSPKYLFRKEGQNVTLSCEQNLNHDAMYWYRQDPGQGLRLIYYSQIVNDFQKGDIAEGYSVSREKKESFPLTVTSAQKNPTAFYLCASRDRSTDTQYFGPGTRLTVL.

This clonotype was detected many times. The CDR3 DNA follows: TGTGCCAGCAGCTTGTTGGGAAGCGGAAGCACAGATACGCAGTATTTT. Protein product: CASSLLGSGSTDTQYF. The chain employs TRBV5-6 and TRBJ2-3; perhaps TRBD2 as D (5 bases). The germline V and J ends were trimmed by 1 base and 0 bases, with 12 bases remaining between them. Germline V CDR1 and CDR2: SGHDT, YYEEEE. This CDR3 has 16 residues.

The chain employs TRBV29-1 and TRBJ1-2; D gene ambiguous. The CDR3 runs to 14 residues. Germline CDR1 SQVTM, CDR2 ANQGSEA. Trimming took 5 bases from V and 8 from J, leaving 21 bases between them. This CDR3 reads CSVHLSGPFSGYTF. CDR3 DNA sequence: TGCAGCGTTCACCTCAGCGGGCCCTTCTCAGGCTACACCTTC.